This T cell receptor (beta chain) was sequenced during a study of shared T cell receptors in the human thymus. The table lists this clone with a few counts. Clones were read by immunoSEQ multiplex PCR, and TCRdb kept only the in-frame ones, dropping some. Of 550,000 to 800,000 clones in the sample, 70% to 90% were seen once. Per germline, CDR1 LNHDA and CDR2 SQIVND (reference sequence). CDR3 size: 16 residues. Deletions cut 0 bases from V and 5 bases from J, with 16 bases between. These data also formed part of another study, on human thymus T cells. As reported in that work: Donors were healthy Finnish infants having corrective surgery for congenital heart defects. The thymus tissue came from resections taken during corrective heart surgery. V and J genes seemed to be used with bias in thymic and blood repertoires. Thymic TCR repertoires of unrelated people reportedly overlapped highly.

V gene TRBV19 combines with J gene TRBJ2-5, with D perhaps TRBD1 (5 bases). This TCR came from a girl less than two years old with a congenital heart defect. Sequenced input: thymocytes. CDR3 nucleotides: TGTGCCAGTAGTATAGATAGGCAGGGTAGTGGCGAGACCCAGTACTTC. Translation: CASSIDRQGSGETQYF.